This T cell receptor beta chain is drawn from a study of identical twins. Study results and caveats: Twins showed weaker excess sharing in their beta out-of-frame sequences. Alpha sequences out of frame and shared by twins had excess low generation probability.

This clonotype has ten or more counts. What it recognizes is unknown. V lost 5 bases and J lost 3; bases outside the gene matches: 9. The CDR3 loop spans 16 amino acids. Looked up from germline, CDR1 is MDHEN and CDR2 is SYDVKM. TCRdb re-called the 5' RACE reads through MiXCR, storing one row per CDR3 protein. The sample lists roughly 350,000 distinct CDR3 sequences, approximately 8.7% occurring once. What was sequenced was naive T cells sorted from blood. This receptor was obtained from a woman in her forties or fifties in good health. This chain links TRBV28 with TRBJ2-2, with 7 bases identical to TRBD2. The CDR3 nucleotides read TGTGCCAGCAGTGCAAGCCGGGACTACTACACCGGGGAGCTGTTTTTT. This codes for CASSASRDYYTGELFF.